This record covers a single T cell receptor beta chain. TCRdb keeps only in-frame clones here, not all; method: immunoSEQ multiplex PCR. The data show almost 400,000 clones, around nine tenths seen once. This CDR3 spans 15 amino acids. V was pared by 5 bases and J by 7 bases, with 11 bases of the junction left unmatched. The germline V gene has CDR1 SGHRS and CDR2 YFSETQ. This record belongs to a study of Ad26.COV2.S vaccination and SARS-CoV-2 variants. Treatment given: around 19 received Ad26.COV2.S at low or high dose, single or two shots; five or six received placebo; per-sample allocation not given. Sampling occurred on day 63 after the first vaccine or placebo injection. In Boston, an adult donor aged 18-55 years took part. Participants' vaccine, an Ad26 vector, delivered Wuhan-strain SARS-CoV-2 spike.

This chain uses TRBV5-1 with TRBJ1-4; 7 nucleotides align to TRBD1. The source material was peripheral blood, sampled in a trial of Ad26.COV2.S vaccine versus placebo. The receptor was derived from a person between 18 and 59 years old who received the Ad26.COV2.S COVID-19 vaccine or a placebo. The CDR3 DNA follows: TGCGCCAGCAGGGCGATAACAGGGGATAGTGAAAAACTGTTTTTT. This sequence encodes CASRAITGDSEKLFF.